These T cell receptor beta chains were read from a single sample in a study of blood T cell repertoires in COVID-19. The protocol was immunoSEQ multiplex PCR, while the TCRdb copy is restricted to in-frame clones and leaves out a portion. Of hundreds of thousands of clones in the sample, 70% to 90% were seen once. The specimen sequenced was peripheral blood. Receptors originate from a woman in her sixties with COVID-19, enrolled during active disease. CDR3s leave out the opening cysteine and the closing phenylalanine or tryptophan. Fields, in order: J gene, V gene, CDR3 protein.

J: TRBJ2-7; V: TRBV3-1/TRBV3-2; CDR3: ASSPLGSYHEQY
J: TRBJ1-3; V: TRBV6-5; CDR3: ATSGRVKGNTIY
J: TRBJ1-5; V: TRBV30; CDR3: AWTERGTQPQH
J: TRBJ2-2; V: TRBV27; CDR3: ASSTTGGGELF
J: TRBJ1-6; V: TRBV19; CDR3: ASTFSYNSPLH
J: TRBJ2-3; V: TRBV3-1/TRBV3-2; CDR3: ASSQDRTSGGSNTQY
J: TRBJ1-3; V: TRBV9; CDR3: ASSSPDRAGNTIY
J: TRBJ2-5; V: TRBV5-3; CDR3: ARSWGQHQETQY
J: TRBJ2-2; V: TRBV11-3; CDR3: ASSSQGVAGELF
J: TRBJ1-1; V: TRBV7-2; CDR3: ASSRQGPGTEAF
J: TRBJ2-2; V: TRBV4-3; CDR3: ASSPGGPTGELF
J: TRBJ2-3; V: TRBV7-2; CDR3: ASSSTPYTQGTQY
J: TRBJ2-1; V: TRBV9; CDR3: ASSSPGAGDGEQF
J: TRBJ1-1; V: TRBV19; CDR3: ASSIVRDSEAF
J: TRBJ1-6; V: TRBV10-1; CDR3: ASREMDRSSYNSPLH
J: TRBJ1-1; V: TRBV7-2; CDR3: ASSLGRGQGGRTEAF
J: TRBJ1-2; V: TRBV6-5; CDR3: ASSKGGGRNYGYT
J: TRBJ2-5; V: TRBV5-1; CDR3: ASSLGAGPQETQY
J: TRBJ2-1; V: TRBV4-1; CDR3: ASSQGASSYNEQF
J: TRBJ1-3; V: TRBV19; CDR3: ASNSLLPY
J: TRBJ1-5; V: TRBV6-5; CDR3: AGGGEVGRPQH
J: TRBJ1-6; V: TRBV27; CDR3: ASSPSRKAFYNSPLH
J: TRBJ1-1; V: TRBV11-3; CDR3: ASSLIGRNTEAF
J: TRBJ2-2; V: TRBV5-6; CDR3: ASSHPGTATNTGELF
J: TRBJ2-2; V: TRBV11-2; CDR3: ASSSYYTGELF
J: TRBJ1-6; V: TRBV7-2; CDR3: ASSLRAGAGSPLH
J: TRBJ2-7; V: TRBV12-5; CDR3: ASGFGGSSYEQY
J: TRBJ1-5; V: TRBV7-2; CDR3: ASSLELEAGQPQH
J: TRBJ2-1; V: TRBV27; CDR3: ASVWARLAVDNEQF
J: TRBJ2-2; V: TRBV30; CDR3: AHSGNTGELF
J: TRBJ1-2; V: TRBV20-1; CDR3: SAPNYGYT
J: TRBJ2-4; V: TRBV21-1; CDR3: ASSKSGAKNIQY